This is a list of T cell receptor beta chains from one sample in a study of cytomegalovirus exposure and HLA in healthy donors. Here immunoSEQ multiplex PCR was the method, and the copy in TCRdb shows in-frame clones only, minus some. The table lists roughly 190,000 clones, approximately 78% of them singletons. Input material: PBMCs. These receptors originate from a woman between 25 and 40 years old in good health and CMV-seropositive. CDR3s include the opening cysteine and the closing phenylalanine or tryptophan. Each record gives: clone size, J gene, D gene, V gene, CDR3 DNA, CDR3 protein. D genes are given only for firm matches. A clone size is listed for some rows: how often the clone was seen (once, few, many), or a class if it is expanded.

clone size: .; J gene: TRBJ2-7; D gene: .; V gene: TRBV28; CDR3 DNA: TGTGCCAGCAGGGGGGACACGTACTACGAGCAGTACTTC; CDR3 protein: CASRGDTYYEQYF
clone size: .; J gene: TRBJ1-1; D gene: .; V gene: TRBV4-1; CDR3 DNA: TGCGCCAGCAGCTCAAGAGGGAACACTGAAGCTTTCTTT; CDR3 protein: CASSSRGNTEAFF
clone size: .; J gene: TRBJ2-2; D gene: .; V gene: TRBV6-1; CDR3 DNA: TGTGCCAGCACGACAGGACCGGCGAACACCGGGGAGCTGTTTTTT; CDR3 protein: CASTTGPANTGELFF
clone size: once; J gene: TRBJ2-1; D gene: TRBD2; V gene: TRBV29-1; CDR3 DNA: TGCAGCGTAATCCCCCCACTTATTAGCGGGTTTAATGAGCAGTTCTTC; CDR3 protein: CSVIPPLISGFNEQFF
clone size: .; J gene: TRBJ1-2; D gene: TRBD1; V gene: TRBV30; CDR3 DNA: TGTGCCTGGACCCAGGACAGGGGGCTTGGCTACACCTTC; CDR3 protein: CAWTQDRGLGYTF
clone size: .; J gene: TRBJ2-7; D gene: TRBD1; V gene: TRBV30; CDR3 DNA: TGTGCCTGGAGTGTACCGGCTTACAGGGGTACCCCCTACGAGCAGTACTTC; CDR3 protein: CAWSVPAYRGTPYEQYF
clone size: .; J gene: TRBJ2-3; D gene: TRBD2; V gene: TRBV10-3; CDR3 DNA: TGTGCCATCAGGGAAGGACTAGCTGCAGATACGCAGTATTTT; CDR3 protein: CAIREGLAADTQYF
clone size: .; J gene: TRBJ2-7; D gene: TRBD2; V gene: TRBV7-2; CDR3 DNA: TGTGCCAGCAGCTTAGCCAGCGGGAGTAAGTACTTC; CDR3 protein: CASSLASGSKYF
clone size: .; J gene: TRBJ2-3; D gene: .; V gene: TRBV2; CDR3 DNA: TGTGCCAGCAGGGCTGGTGGGGGGACAGATACGCAGTATTTT; CDR3 protein: CASRAGGGTDTQYF
clone size: few; J gene: TRBJ2-1; D gene: TRBD1; V gene: TRBV19; CDR3 DNA: TGTGCCAGTAGTGTCGGACAGGCTGATGAGCAGTTCTTC; CDR3 protein: CASSVGQADEQFF
clone size: .; J gene: TRBJ1-5; D gene: .; V gene: TRBV7-2; CDR3 DNA: TGTGCCAGCAGCTTAGCGGCGGATACTCAGCCCCAGCATTTT; CDR3 protein: CASSLAADTQPQHF
clone size: .; J gene: TRBJ1-3; D gene: .; V gene: TRBV4-1; CDR3 DNA: TGCGCCAGCAGCCAAGGGGGGCAGGGTCCCTTATCTGGAAACACCATATATTTT; CDR3 protein: CASSQGGQGPLSGNTIYF
clone size: .; J gene: TRBJ2-5; D gene: TRBD1; V gene: TRBV5-1; CDR3 DNA: TGCGCCAGCAGCTTGGGTGACAGGGGACGGGAGACCCAGTACTTC; CDR3 protein: CASSLGDRGRETQYF
clone size: once; J gene: TRBJ2-7; D gene: TRBD2; V gene: TRBV27; CDR3 DNA: TGTGCCAGCATGAGGCGTAGCGGGAGGGCCGTTCTCCACGAGCAGTACTTC; CDR3 protein: CASMRRSGRAVLHEQYF
clone size: .; J gene: TRBJ1-3; D gene: .; V gene: TRBV7-9; CDR3 DNA: TGTGCCAGCAGCCCGCTAACAGGATTTTCTGGAAACACCATATATTTT; CDR3 protein: CASSPLTGFSGNTIYF
clone size: .; J gene: TRBJ2-7; D gene: TRBD1; V gene: TRBV5-1; CDR3 DNA: TGCGCCAGCAGCTTGGACGGGACAGGTGGACACGAGCAGTACTTC; CDR3 protein: CASSLDGTGGHEQYF
clone size: .; J gene: TRBJ1-3; D gene: TRBD1; V gene: TRBV7-9; CDR3 DNA: TGTGCCAGCAGCTTAGACCGCAGGGGGCATGGAAACACCATATATTTT; CDR3 protein: CASSLDRRGHGNTIYF
clone size: .; J gene: TRBJ1-1; D gene: TRBD1; V gene: TRBV28; CDR3 DNA: TGTGCCAGCAGAGACCTTGGGACAGGGCCTGGGAACACTGAAGCTTTCTTT; CDR3 protein: CASRDLGTGPGNTEAFF
clone size: .; J gene: TRBJ1-1; D gene: .; V gene: TRBV6-5; CDR3 DNA: TGTGCCAGCAGGATACAGGGGAACACTGAAGCTTTCTTT; CDR3 protein: CASRIQGNTEAFF
clone size: .; J gene: TRBJ1-2; D gene: TRBD1; V gene: TRBV9; CDR3 DNA: TGTGCCAGCAGCGTGGGACAGGTCCCGGAGAGCTACACCTTC; CDR3 protein: CASSVGQVPESYTF